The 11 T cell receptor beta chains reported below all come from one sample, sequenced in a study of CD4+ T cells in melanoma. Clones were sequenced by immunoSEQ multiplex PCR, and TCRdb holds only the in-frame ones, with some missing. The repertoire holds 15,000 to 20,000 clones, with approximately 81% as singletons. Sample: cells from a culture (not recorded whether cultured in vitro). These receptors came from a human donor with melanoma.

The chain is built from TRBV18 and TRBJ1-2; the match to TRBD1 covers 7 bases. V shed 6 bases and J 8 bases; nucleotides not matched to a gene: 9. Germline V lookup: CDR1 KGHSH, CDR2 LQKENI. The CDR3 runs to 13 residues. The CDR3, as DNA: TGTGCCAGCTCCCCAGACAGGGTCCGGGGCTACACCTTC. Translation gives CASSPDRVRGYTF. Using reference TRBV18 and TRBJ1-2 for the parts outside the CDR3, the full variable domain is NAGVMQNPRHLVRRRGQEARLRCSPMKGHSHVYWYRQLPEEGLKFMVYLQKENIIDESGMPKERFSAEFPKEGPSILRIQQVVRGDSAAYFCASSPDRVRGYTFGSGTRLTVV.

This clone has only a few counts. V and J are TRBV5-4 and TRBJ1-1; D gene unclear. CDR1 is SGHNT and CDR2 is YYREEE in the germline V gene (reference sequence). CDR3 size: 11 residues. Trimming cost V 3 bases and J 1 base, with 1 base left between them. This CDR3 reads CASSSNTEAFF. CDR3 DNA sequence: TGTGCCAGCAGCTCGAACACTGAAGCTTTCTTT.

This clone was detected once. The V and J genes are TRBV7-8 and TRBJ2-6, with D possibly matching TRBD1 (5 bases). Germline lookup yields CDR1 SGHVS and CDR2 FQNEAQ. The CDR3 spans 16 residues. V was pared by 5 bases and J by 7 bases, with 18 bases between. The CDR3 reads CASSPPGPLRANVLTF. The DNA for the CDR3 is TGTGCCAGCAGCCCACCAGGGCCTCTGCGAGCCAACGTCCTGACTTTC.

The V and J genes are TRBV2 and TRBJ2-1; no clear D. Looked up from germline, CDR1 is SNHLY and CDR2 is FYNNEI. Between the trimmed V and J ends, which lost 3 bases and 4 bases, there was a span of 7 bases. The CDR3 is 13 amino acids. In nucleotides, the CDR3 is TGTGCCAGCAGTGACGAACAGTACAATGAGCAGTTCTTC. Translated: CASSDEQYNEQFF.

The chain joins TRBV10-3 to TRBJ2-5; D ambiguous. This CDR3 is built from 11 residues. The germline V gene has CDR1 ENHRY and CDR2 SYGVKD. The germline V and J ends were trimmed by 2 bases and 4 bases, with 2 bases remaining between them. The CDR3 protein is CAISERETQYF. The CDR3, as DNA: TGTGCCATCAGTGAGCGAGAGACCCAGTACTTC.

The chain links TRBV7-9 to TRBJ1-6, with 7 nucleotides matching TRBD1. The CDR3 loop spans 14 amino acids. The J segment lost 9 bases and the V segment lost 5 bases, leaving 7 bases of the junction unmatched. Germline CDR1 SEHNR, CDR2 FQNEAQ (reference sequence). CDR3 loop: CASSGTGVGSPLHF. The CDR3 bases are TGTGCCAGCAGCGGTACAGGGGTAGGTTCACCCCTCCACTTT.

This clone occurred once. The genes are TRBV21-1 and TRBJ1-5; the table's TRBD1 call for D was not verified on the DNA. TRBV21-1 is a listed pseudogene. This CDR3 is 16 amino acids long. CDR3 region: CASSPREGQGNQPQHF. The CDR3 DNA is TGTGCCAGCAGCCCGCGAGAGGGACAGGGGAATCAGCCCCAGCATTTT.

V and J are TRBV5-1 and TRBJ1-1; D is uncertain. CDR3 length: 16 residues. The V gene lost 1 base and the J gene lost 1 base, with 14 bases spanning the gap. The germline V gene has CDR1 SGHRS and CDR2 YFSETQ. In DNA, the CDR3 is TGCGCCAGCAGCTTGACGACGTTCCGGACGAACACTGAAGCTTTCTTT. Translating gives CASSLTTFRTNTEAFF.

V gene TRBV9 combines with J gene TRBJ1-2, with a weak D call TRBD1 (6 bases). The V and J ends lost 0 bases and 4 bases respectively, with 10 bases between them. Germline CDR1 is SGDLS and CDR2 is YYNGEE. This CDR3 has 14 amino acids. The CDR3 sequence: CASSVDRAPYGYTF. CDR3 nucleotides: TGTGCCAGCAGCGTAGACAGGGCTCCCTATGGCTACACCTTC.

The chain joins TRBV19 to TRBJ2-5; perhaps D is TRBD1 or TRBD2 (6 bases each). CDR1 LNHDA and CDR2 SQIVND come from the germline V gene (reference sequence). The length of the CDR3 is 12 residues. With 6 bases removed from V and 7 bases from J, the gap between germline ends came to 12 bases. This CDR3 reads CASSGGSPTQYF. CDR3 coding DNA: TGTGCCAGTAGCGGGGGCTCACCGACCCAGTACTTC.

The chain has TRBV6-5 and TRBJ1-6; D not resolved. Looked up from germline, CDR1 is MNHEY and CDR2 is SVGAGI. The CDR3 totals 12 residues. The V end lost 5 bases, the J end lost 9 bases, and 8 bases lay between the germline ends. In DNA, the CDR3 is TGTGCCAGCAGTACCCCCAGTTCACCCCTCCACTTT. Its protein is CASSTPSSPLHF.